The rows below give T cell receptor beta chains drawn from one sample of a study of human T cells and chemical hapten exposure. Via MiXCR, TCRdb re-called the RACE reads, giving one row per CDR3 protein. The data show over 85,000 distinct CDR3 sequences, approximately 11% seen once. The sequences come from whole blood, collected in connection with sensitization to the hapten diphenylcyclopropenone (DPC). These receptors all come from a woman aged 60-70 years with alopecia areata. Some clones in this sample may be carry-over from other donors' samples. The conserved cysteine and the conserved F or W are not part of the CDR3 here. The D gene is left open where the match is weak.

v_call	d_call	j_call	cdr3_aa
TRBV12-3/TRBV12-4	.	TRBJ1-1	ASSFYESTEAF
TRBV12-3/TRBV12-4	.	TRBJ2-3	ASSYSTDTQY
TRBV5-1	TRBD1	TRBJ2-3	ASSSRDRGSGDTQY
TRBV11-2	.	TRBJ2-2	ASSLWQGRTNTGELF
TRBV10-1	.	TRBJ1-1	ASSGRRVVKLF
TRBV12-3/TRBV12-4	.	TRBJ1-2	ASSFAGSYGYT
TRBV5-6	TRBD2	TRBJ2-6	ASSLAGGQVGTGANVLT
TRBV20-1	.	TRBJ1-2	SARVTVAKNGYT
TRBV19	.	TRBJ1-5	ASSSHGNQPQH
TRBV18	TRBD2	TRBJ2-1	ASSPPGLARVGNEQF
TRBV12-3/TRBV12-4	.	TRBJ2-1	ASSLRQGPYNEQF
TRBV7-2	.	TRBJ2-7	ASRRQSSYEQY
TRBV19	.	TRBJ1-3	ASDPGAAGNTIY
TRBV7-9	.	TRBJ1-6	ASSADSYNSPLH
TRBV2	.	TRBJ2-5	ASSGASSEIQY
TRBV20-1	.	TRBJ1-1	SARRQNTEAF
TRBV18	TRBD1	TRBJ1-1	ASSPLGQGQAF
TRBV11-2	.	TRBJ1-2	ASSLYRDGYGYT
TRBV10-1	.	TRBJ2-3	ASLRTGLGPDTQY
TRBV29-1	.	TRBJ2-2	SVAPGPNTGELF
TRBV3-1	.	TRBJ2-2	ASTNRAANTGELF
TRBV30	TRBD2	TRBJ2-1	AWSSGTSPLMSSYNEQF
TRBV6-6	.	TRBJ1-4	ASSPGPWSTNEKLF
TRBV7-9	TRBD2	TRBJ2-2	ASSSDGLAWGGELF
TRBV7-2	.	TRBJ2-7	ASSRAPIDGSYEQY